The following is a TCR beta chain sequence with its context. Its antigen remains unknown. Classification as TPEX applied to CCR7+ PD-1+ TIGIT+ early memory CD8+ T cells bearing exhausted-like traits. This sample stems from a study of human CD8 memory T cell subsets. In germline, CDR1 is SGHTA, CDR2 FQGTGA. This CDR3 contains 15 residues. Libraries of TCR beta chains were produced by 5' RACE (UMI-labeled). In the authors' workflow: Functional CDR3 beta clonotypes numbered 3,000 to 18,000 in each TCR beta library. Reanalyzing the 5' RACE reads, TCRdb keeps one entry per CDR3 protein, without DNA. The authors' filters were not applied to this entry. In all, the sample yields 6,000 or so distinct CDR3 sequences. Study results and limitations: Effector memory subsets were less diverse than the similarly diverse stem-like memory and precursor exhausted subsets.

The receptor was isolated from a human donor in good health. What was sequenced was CD8+ T cells from PBMCs. This chain joins TRBV7-3 and TRBJ2-3; TCRdb lists TRBD2, though no DNA is available to test this call. The CDR3 spells CASSLTDYGTDTQYF. The complete variable domain, with remaining parts taken from reference TRBV7-3 and TRBJ2-3, reads GAGVSQTPSNKVTEKGKYVELRCDPISGHTALYWYRQSLGQGPEFLIYFQGTGAADDSGLPNDRFFAVRPEGSVSTLKIQRTERGDSAVYLCASSLTDYGTDTQYFGPGTRLTVL.